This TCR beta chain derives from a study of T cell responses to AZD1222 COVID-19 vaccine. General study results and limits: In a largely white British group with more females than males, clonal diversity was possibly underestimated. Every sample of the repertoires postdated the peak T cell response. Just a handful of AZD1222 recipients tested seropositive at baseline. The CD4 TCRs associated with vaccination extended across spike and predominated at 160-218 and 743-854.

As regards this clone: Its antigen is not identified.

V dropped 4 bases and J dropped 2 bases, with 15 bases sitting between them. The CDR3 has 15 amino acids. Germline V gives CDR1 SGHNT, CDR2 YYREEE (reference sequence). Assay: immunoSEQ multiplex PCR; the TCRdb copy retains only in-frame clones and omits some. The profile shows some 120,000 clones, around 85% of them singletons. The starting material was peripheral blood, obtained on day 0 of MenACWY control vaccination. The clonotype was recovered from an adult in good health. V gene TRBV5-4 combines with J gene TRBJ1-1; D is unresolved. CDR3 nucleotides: TGTGCCAGCAGCGCTTCCCGGGCAACCAACACTGAAGCTTTCTTT. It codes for CASSASRATNTEAFF.